There are a few counts of the clone carrying this T cell receptor beta chain. Antigen unknown. TCRdb ran MiXCR on the RT-PCR reads and lists one entry per CDR3 protein. There are some 640,000 distinct CDR3 sequences in the sample; around 13% occur only once, and around 6.5% lies in the top ten. The data stem from a study of response to subunit inactivated influenza vaccine. Study-level findings and limits: Few new T cells, the authors suggested, are recruited by each seasonal influenza vaccination.

V lost 3 bases and J 10 bases, leaving 13 bases between the germline ends. CDR3 length: 12 residues. Germline CDR1 reads SGHKS; CDR2 reads YYEKEE (reference sequence). This receptor was obtained from a middle-aged man who received an inactivated influenza vaccine. Sequenced here: PBMCs from blood, sampled around 15 days before vaccination. The V call is TRBV5-5, the J call TRBJ1-1; D call uncertain. The CDR3 here is CASSSLGLGAFF. The CDR3 bases are TGTGCCAGCAGCTCACTTGGCCTCGGAGCTTTCTTT.